This note documents a single T cell receptor (beta chain) sequence. Its antigen is not yet known. No base qualities exist here, and no much larger clone lies one base off it. The library was prepared using the immunoSEQ multiplex PCR assay. For TCR sequencing, RNA was extracted from every sample and reverse transcribed into cDNA to serve as template. First-strand cDNA was synthesized using SuperScript III with a 2:1 mix of oligo-dT and random hexamers. Amplification bias was assessed with a synthetic immune receptor repertoire, and residual bias was removed computationally. From the authors' description of their analysis: Raw reads were preprocessed for error removal, and CDR3 was defined according to IMGT conventions as running from the conserved cysteine to phenylalanine. Clonality was computed as 1 minus the Shannon entropy, with the entropy normalized by log2 of the number of productive unique TCRs. Scalp TCRbeta sequences were cross-referenced with sorted blood CD4 and CD8 repertoires so that the CD4 or CD8 identity of scalp clones could be inferred. The clones in this table, taken by TCRdb from immuneACCESS, are in-frame only. Not every clone is retained; where verified, under half of the shortfall comes from an unresolved V gene, and the cause of the rest is unknown. For V, J and clone size, that table is used; D and trimming come from the DNA. The sample table records some 200,000 clones; approximately 56% of these occur just once. The ten top clones hold around 3.2% of the sample.

The sample comes from a study of CD8+ T cells in alopecia areata listed by TCRdb under 2018. General notes on the study: Treated patients were enrolled in an open-label pilot trial of oral tofacitinib at 5 to 10 mg twice daily for moderate-to-severe alopecia areata. Tofacitinib was administered for 6 to 18 months, and 6 months of follow-up off drug were then conducted to assess delayed response and recurrence. In treated patients, disease severity was measured using the SALT score, which gives the percentage of scalp surface area affected. The study used high-throughput TCRbeta sequencing to examine T cell clonal expansion in alopecia areata, in both the C3H/HeJ mouse model and human patients. On the human side, TCRbeta sequencing was run on scalp tissue and on sorted CD4+ and CD8+ peripheral blood T cells from healthy controls and from alopecia areata patients with either patchy or totalis/universalis disease. Tofacitinib-treated patients had biopsies at baseline and at 4 and 24 weeks of treatment, with a later scalp biopsy in several patients. Scalp clonality was compared across normal scalp (n=4), patchy alopecia areata scalp (n=8), and alopecia totalis/universalis scalp (n=8). RNA was extracted with the PAXgene miRNA kit for fixed scalp, the miRNeasy kit for PBMCs, and the RNeasy kit for mouse skin. TCRbeta CDR3 regions were amplified by immunoSEQ multiplex PCR with 35 Vbeta forward and 13 Jbeta reverse primers.

The paper's findings and limits, for the study overall: Tofacitinib significantly lowered scalp clonality and the number of expanded CD8+ clones among the top 100 scalp clones. The treated cohort was small, with a single nonresponder, so links between baseline CD8+ expansion and response need larger studies. Unlike mouse skin, where gammadelta T cells dominate, normal human skin contains resident alphabeta T cells that get sequenced too, which complicates analysis of the scalp TCR repertoire. Shared TCR sequences between patients were less evident than in mice, which may be partly attributable to HLA diversity in the patient population. Lesional scalp, especially in alopecia totalis/universalis, showed higher clonality and more expanded CD8+ clones than normal scalp, suggesting antigenic drive. Many expanded lesional clones persisted in scalp and blood during tofacitinib treatment, which may partly explain relapse after stopping treatment.

The sample's time point label is to be understood as: about 4 weeks on oral tofacitinib. Sample treatment or condition, as interpreted from the label and publication: oral pan-JAK inhibitor, 5-10 mg twice daily. Lesional scalp punch biopsies and peripheral blood were obtained from alopecia areata patients. PBMCs were isolated by density centrifugation and stained for CD3, CD4 and CD8, and CD4+ and CD8+ T cells were sorted on a FACSAria. This receptor was obtained from a human donor with alopecia areata. The sequences come from CD4+ T cells sorted from blood, collected at week 4, from a patient treated with tofacitinib.

The CDR3 region: CASRERTDQETQYF. Read as DNA, the sequence is TGCGCCAGCAGGGAGAGGACAGACCAAGAGACCCAGTACTTC. The rearrangement joined TRBV5-1 to TRBJ2-5; the D segment could be TRBD1, given 6 matching bases. The CDR3 spans 14 residues, from the cysteine through the phenylalanine. Of the read, only the CDR3 DNA is kept; its 42 bases are in frame from base 1. V is clipped by 5 bases and J by 0 bases, and the sequence between their germline boundaries is 11 bases long. CDR1 and CDR2, looked up from the germline V gene, are SGHRS and YFSETQ.